The 5 T cell receptor beta chains given below trace back to one sample, sequenced in a study of control samples from healthy donors and cancer patients. Assay used: immunoSEQ multiplex PCR; TCRdb lists only in-frame clones, some missing. The data contain about 94,000 clones, less than 95% of them singletons. Sequenced material: blood. These receptors were collected from a woman aged 18-35 years in good health.

The chain employs TRBV4-2 and TRBJ2-2, with D tentatively TRBD2 (5 bases). Trimming removed 0 bases from V and 0 bases from J, with 8 bases in between. The length of the CDR3 is 16 residues. Germline-derived CDR1 and CDR2 are LGHNA and YNFKEQ. DNA of the CDR3: TGTGCCAGCAGCCAAGAATGGGGAGCGAACACCGGGGAGCTGTTTTTT. Its translation is CASSQEWGANTGELFF.

V usage is TRBV2 and J usage is TRBJ2-5; no definite D call. From germline, CDR1 is SNHLY and CDR2 FYNNEI. V was pared by 8 bases and J by 2 bases, with 6 bases between. The CDR3 is 11 amino acids. For the CDR3, the DNA is TGTGCCAGCCAGATACAAGAGACCCAGTACTTC. Residues: CASQIQETQYF.

In this sample, this clone turned up once. This chain joins TRBV28 and TRBJ1-1; perhaps TRBD1 as D (5 bases). Germline V gives CDR1 MDHEN, CDR2 SYDVKM. The CDR3 is made up of 14 amino acids. Trimming stripped 2 bases from V and 7 bases from J, with 14 bases between. This CDR3 reads CASSLHGGVGEAFF. Here the CDR3 DNA reads TGTGCCAGCAGTTTACACGGAGGGGTGGGTGAAGCTTTCTTT.

The rearrangement uses TRBV7-3 and TRBJ2-1; a possible D gene is TRBD2 (5 bases). Germline values: CDR1 SGHTA, CDR2 FQGTGA. The V end lost 1 base, the J end lost 5 bases, and 12 bases lay between the germline ends. This CDR3 is 15 amino acids long. In nucleotides, the CDR3 is TGTGCCAGCAGCTTAAGGCCGGGGTGGGACAATGAGCAGTTCTTC. Protein: CASSLRPGWDNEQFF.

V gene TRBV20-1 combines with J gene TRBJ1-6, with D hard to call. Germline values: CDR1 DFQATT, CDR2 SNEGSKA (reference sequence). This CDR3 has 17 residues. V dropped 3 bases and J dropped 0 bases, with 15 bases sitting between them. Here the CDR3 DNA reads TGCAGTGCTAGTAGACATCGTCCTAGCTCCTATAATTCACCCCTCCACTTT. Translation: CSASRHRPSSYNSPLHF.